A selection of T cell receptor beta chains follows, all from one sample in a study of shared clonotypes between healthy human individuals. Assay used: immunoSEQ multiplex PCR; TCRdb lists only in-frame clones, some missing. The sample holds roughly 2.4 million clones; nearly 97% are singletons and the top ten take approximately 0.13%. Source material: naive CD4+ T cells sorted from blood. These receptors all stem from a young man in good health. Both conserved end residues are part of each CDR3. Fields, in order: D gene, J gene, V gene, clone size, CDR3 DNA, CDR3 protein. D genes are given only for firm matches. Where a row states a size, it is once, few, many or the class of an expanded clone; other rows omit it.

>.|TRBJ2-4|TRBV5-1|.
TGCGCCAGCAGCTTACAGCCCAGCGCTGCCATTCAGTACTTC
CASSLQPSAAIQYF
>.|TRBJ2-3|TRBV6-5|.
TGTGCCAGCAGACAGCTCTTTAACACAGATACGCAGTATTTT
CASRQLFNTDTQYF
>.|TRBJ2-5|TRBV5-1|.
TGCGCCAGCAGCGAGGCTTTGAAGACCCAGTACTTC
CASSEALKTQYF
>.|TRBJ2-1|TRBV15|.
TGTGCCACCAGCAGGCTGGACAGAGTCTCCTACAATGAGCAGTTCTTC
CATSRLDRVSYNEQFF
>TRBD1|TRBJ1-1|TRBV18|.
TGTGCCAGCCGAAGGGACAGCGTGAACACTGAAGCTTTCTTT
CASRRDSVNTEAFF
>.|TRBJ2-7|TRBV7-2|.
TGTGCCAGCAGCTTTAACTACGAGCAGTACTTC
CASSFNYEQYF
>.|TRBJ2-2|TRBV4-3|.
TGCGCCAGCAGCCAAGAACTCCAAACCCCAGTGTCCGGGGAGCTGTTTTTT
CASSQELQTPVSGELFF
>.|TRBJ2-1|TRBV27|.
TGTGCCAGCAGAGTCGCTTTTCAGACTTTAGGCTACAATGAGCAGTTCTTC
CASRVAFQTLGYNEQFF
>.|TRBJ1-1|TRBV7-2|.
TGTGCCAGCAGCTCGCGACGGTCTGAAGCTTTCTTT
CASSSRRSEAFF
>.|TRBJ2-7|TRBV30|.
TGTGCCTGGAGTGTATTTATAGGATACGAGCAGTACTTC
CAWSVFIGYEQYF
>.|TRBJ1-6|TRBV27|.
TGTGCCAGCACGGGAAGCAGGAATTCACCCCTCCACTTT
CASTGSRNSPLHF
>TRBD1|TRBJ1-6|TRBV19|.
TGTGCCAGTAGTATACAGGGGGCGCAGAATTCACCCCTCCACTTT
CASSIQGAQNSPLHF
>.|TRBJ2-1|TRBV19|.
TGTGCCAGTAGTCCAGGTTCTTCCTACAATGAGCAGTTCTTC
CASSPGSSYNEQFF
>.|TRBJ2-2|TRBV11-2|.
TGTGCCAGCACCCTTACCGGGACAATAGGTGGGGAGCTGTTTTTT
CASTLTGTIGGELFF
>TRBD1|TRBJ2-4|TRBV7-8|.
TGTGCCAGCAGCTTAAGACCTGCGGGACAGGGGGGTAACTTAAACATTCAGTACTTC
CASSLRPAGQGGNLNIQYF
>.|TRBJ1-6|TRBV10-3|.
TGTGCCATCAGTGATCAGGGGCCTAATTCACCCCTCCACTTT
CAISDQGPNSPLHF
>.|TRBJ2-5|TRBV29-1|.
TGCAGCGTCACAGGGAGGGAGACCCAGTACTTC
CSVTGRETQYF
>.|TRBJ1-5|TRBV30|.
TGTGCCTGGAGTGTTCAAGGGGATCAGCCCCAGCATTTT
CAWSVQGDQPQHF
>TRBD2|TRBJ2-1|TRBV7-8|.
TGTGCCAGCAGCTTACTAGCGGGGGGCTTCTCCTACAATGAGCAGTTCTTC
CASSLLAGGFSYNEQFF
>.|TRBJ1-6|TRBV19|few
TGTGCCAGTGCTGGACAGAACTATAATTCACCCCTCCACTTT
CASAGQNYNSPLHF
>TRBD1|TRBJ2-3|TRBV4-3|.
TGCGCCAGCAGCCTTTCAGGGGGCGTCGGCACAGATACGCAGTATTTT
CASSLSGGVGTDTQYF
>.|TRBJ2-7|TRBV21-1|.
TGTGCCATCGACAGGGCCGGGAAACACGAGCAGTACTTC
CAIDRAGKHEQYF
>TRBD1|TRBJ1-2|TRBV2|.
TGTGCCAGCAGTGCGACAGGGGGTTGGGATGGCTACACCTTC
CASSATGGWDGYTF
>.|TRBJ2-2|TRBV6-6|.
TGTGCCAGCAGGGCAGGGAGCGGGGAGCTGTTTTTT
CASRAGSGELFF
>.|TRBJ1-3|TRBV4-1|.
TGCGCCAGCAGCCAAGCGCGTGTCTTAATCTCTGGAAACACCATATATTTT
CASSQARVLISGNTIYF
>TRBD1|TRBJ2-7|TRBV6-1|.
TGTGCCAGCAGTGAAATCACCGGGACAGACTCCTACGAGCAGTACTTC
CASSEITGTDSYEQYF
>.|TRBJ2-1|TRBV12-5|.
TGTGCTAGTGGTTTCGGCCCTTGGGATGAGCAGTTCTTC
CASGFGPWDEQFF
>.|TRBJ2-7|TRBV2|.
TGTGCCAGCAGGTATGCCCGGGACGAGCAGTACTTC
CASRYARDEQYF